This T cell receptor beta chain originates from a study of neurological immune-mediated disorders. This clonotype was detected a few times. With 10-nucleotide random UMIs included, cDNA was synthesized by 5'RACE. From the 5' RACE reads, TCRdb called clonotypes with MiXCR, one entry per CDR3 protein. The sample yields 75,000 to 95,000 distinct CDR3 sequences, under 20% seen once. The CDR3 loop spans 11 amino acids. The V end lost 3 bases, the J end lost 16 bases, and 13 bases lay between the germline ends. Blood bank volunteers in Maryland, USA, served as healthy controls. The unsorted libraries originated from 2 million PBMCs kept at -80 C.

The receptor was derived from a woman in her thirties or forties in good health. The J gene is TRBJ2-1, the V gene TRBV12-3 or TRBV12-4; no clear D gene. The material sequenced was PBMCs. DNA of the CDR3: TGTGCCAGCAGTTTCGGACGGCTCCTCTTCTTC. This gives the protein CASSFGRLLFF.